This TCR beta chain was recovered during a study of identical twins. CDR1 and CDR2 from the germline V gene are MGHRA and YSYEKL. With 1 base clipped from V and 6 bases from J, the junction kept 18 bases outside the gene matches. There are 19 residues in the CDR3. Details on this clonotype: Its antigen is unidentified.

Study conclusions and caveats: Analyses based on zero insertions could be partly confounded by invariant MAIT and iNKT cells. Models, which agreed with sharing between unrelated individuals, nonetheless underestimated the out-of-frame TCR alpha sharing seen in monozygotic twins. Beta clonotypes that were abundant in cord blood contained fewer insertions, a pattern absent from memory repertoires.

The authors used template switching to add a universal primer site and gave cDNA unique molecular identifiers. In TCRdb, the 5' RACE reads were re-called with MiXCR into one record per CDR3 protein. The table has some 570,000 distinct CDR3 sequences, approximately 20% seen once. Separately, the same data were catalogued under a study of yellow fever vaccine responses in identical twins.

Sequenced sample: CD4+ T cells sorted from blood. The TCR comes from a woman aged 18-29 years in good health. The V and J genes are TRBV4-1 and TRBJ2-1, with 7 positions matching TRBD1. CDR3 bases: TGCGCCAGCAGCCAAGCCACAGGGGTCCTAGTAGGGGATTCCAATGAGCAGTTCTTC. Its protein is CASSQATGVLVGDSNEQFF.